Listed below are T cell receptor beta chains from one sample, sequenced in a study of tumor-infiltrating lymphocytes in primary liver carcinoma. TCRdb processed the multiplex PCR reads anew with MiXCR; each CDR3 protein has one entry. The sample contains approximately 76,000 distinct CDR3 sequences, 65% to 75% of which appear only once. Sequenced: liver tumor tissue from sampling region 4. Receptors originate from a woman aged 55-69 years with primary liver carcinoma and hepatitis B virus infection. Each CDR3 is given with its conserved first and last residue. D genes are given only for firm matches. Not all rows give a size; the values are once, few, many and, for expanded clones, a class.

D gene	V gene	clone size	J gene	CDR3 DNA	CDR3 protein
TRBD1	TRBV10-3	many	TRBJ1-5	TGTGCCATCAGTGCCGGACAGGGCGGATCGAGCAATCAGCCCCAGCATTTT	CAISAGQGGSSNQPQHF
NA	TRBV28	once	TRBJ2-3	TGTGCCAGCACCCCAGTAGTGGGAGGGACAGATAGGCAGTATTTT	CASTPVVGGTDRQYF
NA	TRBV14	NA	TRBJ2-1	TGTGCCAGCAACCAAGTCTTTTCTAGCGCTACTAATGAGCAGTTCTTC	CASNQVFSSATNEQFF
TRBD2	TRBV7-9	many	TRBJ2-3	TGTGCCAGCAGCTCCGGACTAGCGGGAGTAGCAGATACGCAGTATTTT	CASSSGLAGVADTQYF
NA	TRBV28	medium-sized	TRBJ2-1	TGTGCCAGCGGGGCCGACTCAAGCTCCTACAATGAGCAGTTCTTC	CASGADSSSYNEQFF
TRBD1	TRBV14	NA	TRBJ2-7	TGTGGCAGCTGCCGAGCAGGGACAGGGAACGAGCAGTACTTC	CGSCRAGTGNEQYF
TRBD1	TRBV6-1	once	TRBJ2-3	TGTGCCAGCAGTGGGCCCCCGAGACAGGGGCCATATACGCAGTATTTT	CASSGPPRQGPYTQYF
TRBD2	TRBV28	many	TRBJ2-7	TGTGCCAGCACCCCACCCGGGCTAGCGGGAGGAAGCTCCTACGAGCAGTACTTC	CASTPPGLAGGSSYEQYF
NA	TRBV14	many	TRBJ2-2	TGTGCCAGCAGCCAAAAACTCACAGCGAACACCGGGGAGCTGTTTTTT	CASSQKLTANTGELFF
NA	TRBV19	NA	TRBJ2-4	TGTGCCAGTACCGACGGGAAACGCACTCAGTACTTC	CASTDGKRTQYF
NA	TRBV5-1	NA	TRBJ2-1	TGCGCCAGCAGCTTTTTAGCGGACACGAGCTACAATGAGCAGTTCTTC	CASSFLADTSYNEQFF
TRBD1	TRBV6-1	once	TRBJ1-5	TGTGCCAGCAATCTTATGGATGCGACAGGGCTCAATCGGCCCCAGCATTTT	CASNLMDATGLNRPQHF
NA	TRBV11-3	NA	TRBJ2-1	TGCGCCAGCAGCTCCCGGGGGCCGCGGACCATGGGCAATAAGCAGTTCTTC	CASSSRGPRTMGNKQFF
TRBD1	TRBV13	NA	TRBJ1-1	TGTGCCAGCAGCTTCCGACAGGGGAGTACCGAAGCATACTTT	CASSFRQGSTEAYF
NA	TRBV6-5	NA	TRBJ1-6	TGTGCCAACCCGACAGTAGGTGATAATTCACCCCTCCACTTT	CANPTVGDNSPLHF
NA	TRBV12-3/TRBV12-4	NA	TRBJ2-1	TGTGCCGGTAGTTCAGGGGTACACAATGAGCAGTTCTTC	CAGSSGVHNEQFF
NA	TRBV6-1	NA	TRBJ1-5	TGTGTCGGCAGTGAACGTCCGGGGGTAAGCAATCAGCCCCAGCATTTT	CVGSERPGVSNQPQHF
NA	TRBV30	many	TRBJ2-1	TGTGCAAGAAGTCAGGAAAATGAGCAGTTCTTC	CARSQENEQFF
TRBD2	TRBV11-2	few	TRBJ2-7	TGTGCCATCACGGCTCCTGGGCGGGAGGCAAGGGGGGAGCAATACTTC	CAITAPGREARGEQYF
NA	TRBV11-3	NA	TRBJ2-1	TGTGCCATCGGCTTAGGAGACAGCAATGATCAGTTCTTC	CAIGLGDSNDQFF
TRBD1	TRBV14	NA	TRBJ1-1	TGTGCCAACAGCCAAGGTCGGGGACAGATGAACACTGAAGCTTTCTTT	CANSQGRGQMNTEAFF
NA	TRBV7-2	NA	TRBJ2-7	TGTGCCAGCAGCTCAGTCAGGGACGACCACGAGCAGTACTTC	CASSSVRDDHEQYF
NA	TRBV28	NA	TRBJ1-6	TGTGCCAGCAGGCCCTGCGGGGCTCTATCCTATAATTCACCCCTCCACTTT	CASRPCGALSYNSPLHF
NA	TRBV7-8	NA	TRBJ1-4	TGTGCCAGCAGCTTGGGGTTAGGTGAAAAACTGTCTTTT	CASSLGLGEKLSF
TRBD2	TRBV12-3/TRBV12-4	NA	TRBJ2-3	TGTGCCAGCAGTTTGGAAACGGGACTAGTGGGAGCAGATACGCAGTATTTT	CASSLETGLVGADTQYF
TRBD1	TRBV29-1	many	TRBJ2-7	TGCAGCGTTGGGCCTCCAGGGGGCACCTTCTACGAGCAGTACTTC	CSVGPPGGTFYEQYF
NA	TRBV4-2	NA	TRBJ1-2	TGTGCCAGCAGCCAAGGTGGAGGGCGCACCCTGCGGGGCTACATCTTC	CASSQGGGRTLRGYIF
NA	TRBV7-9	many	TRBJ1-6	TGTGCCACCCGACAGGACTCCAGAGCACCCCTCCACTTT	CATRQDSRAPLHF
NA	TRBV5-1	many	TRBJ2-7	TGCGCCAGCAGCTTGGCCGGGACTCCCTACGAGCAGTACTTC	CASSLAGTPYEQYF
TRBD2	TRBV6-2/TRBV6-3	NA	TRBJ2-1	TGTGCCAGTACCGGGACTAGCGGGAGGTCCTTTTACAATGATCAATTCTTC	CASTGTSGRSFYNDQFF
TRBD2	TRBV5-1	NA	TRBJ2-7	TGCGCCAGCAGCGCAGGGACTAGCGTCGGTCACGGGCAGTACTTC	CASSAGTSVGHGQYF
NA	TRBV30	many	TRBJ2-7	TGTGCCTGGAGTACACGTCTTGGACGGTACGAGCAGTACTTC	CAWSTRLGRYEQYF
TRBD1	TRBV7-9	NA	TRBJ2-7	TGTGCCAGCAGCTTAACTCGGGACAGGGACGAGCAGTACTTC	CASSLTRDRDEQYF
TRBD2	TRBV28	many	TRBJ2-1	TGTGCCAGCACCCAACGGGACTATGCTGATGAGCAGTTCTTC	CASTQRDYADEQFF
NA	TRBV29-1	many	TRBJ2-3	TGCAGCGTTGCGCCTAGAGGTGGGAGCACAGATACGCAGTATTTT	CSVAPRGGSTDTQYF
TRBD1	TRBV10-3	NA	TRBJ2-5	TGTGTCATCAAAGAGGGGACAGCACAAGAGACCCAGTATTTC	CVIKEGTAQETQYF
NA	TRBV6-5	NA	TRBJ2-1	TGTGCCAGCAGCGAGGCGGCGGGAAGGTACTACGAGCAGTTCTTC	CASSEAAGRYYEQFF
NA	TRBV11-2	NA	TRBJ2-3	TGTGCCAACAGCAACCAGGGGACATTCATATCAGATACGCGGTATTTT	CANSNQGTFISDTRYF
TRBD2	TRBV6-5	NA	TRBJ2-7	TGTACCAGCAGCGCAGCGACGGGAGGGTACTACGAGCAGTACTTC	CTSSAATGGYYEQYF
NA	TRBV19	many	TRBJ1-2	TGTGCCAGTAGTATAGATCACGGCGGCTGGAGAGGCTACACCTTC	CASSIDHGGWRGYTF
NA	TRBV6-6	NA	TRBJ2-3	TGTGCCATCAGTACAATTAGGGGAGATAGGCAGTATTTT	CAISTIRGDRQYF
TRBD2	TRBV5-1	many	TRBJ2-1	TGCGCCAGCAGCTCTAGCGGGAGCTCCTACAATGAGCAGTTCTTC	CASSSSGSSYNEQFF
NA	TRBV19	NA	TRBJ2-6	TGTGCCAGTAGTATGAGACATCGCTCTGGGGCCAACGTCCTGACTTTC	CASSMRHRSGANVLTF
NA	TRBV29-1	NA	TRBJ2-7	TGCAGCATTAAGGCTAATTCCTACGAGCAATACTTC	CSIKANSYEQYF
NA	TRBV6-5	NA	TRBJ1-6	TGTGCCAGTAGCACTGGCCAGGGGCCCATCCACTTT	CASSTGQGPIHF
TRBD2	TRBV6-6	many	TRBJ2-7	TGTGCCAGCAGTAGCGGGACTAGGACCTACGAGCAGTACTTC	CASSSGTRTYEQYF
NA	TRBV7-3	few	TRBJ2-5	TGTGCCAGCAGCCCGACCCCAGATGGGTCCCAGTACTTC	CASSPTPDGSQYF
TRBD1	TRBV13	once	TRBJ2-7	TGTGCCAGCAGCTTAGACCGGGACAGGATAGTTGGCTCGTACGAGCACTGCTTC	CASSLDRDRIVGSYEHCF